The clone carrying this T cell receptor (beta chain) was found once. The source of the sample is a study of cytomegalovirus exposure and HLA in healthy donors. Both 60 Vbeta primers and 13 Jbeta primers went into the PCR. Here immunoSEQ multiplex PCR was the method, and the copy in TCRdb shows in-frame clones only, minus some. The sample contains some 200,000 clones, around 80% of which appear only once. The receptor was isolated from a woman between 40 and 55 years old in good health and CMV-seronegative. Material: PBMCs.

The CDR3 sequence is CASRRTGGTGELFF. CDR3 DNA: TGTGCCAGCAGAAGGACAGGCGGGACCGGGGAGCTGTTTTTT. The chain is built from TRBV6-5 and TRBJ2-2, with 7 positions matching TRBD1. CDR3 size: 14 residues. CDR1 and CDR2 from the germline V gene are MNHEY and SVGAGI. V lost 6 bases and J lost 5; bases outside the gene matches: 6.